The clone carrying this T cell receptor (beta chain) was seen more than once but under ten times. The source of the sample is a study of blood T cells in healthy people across ages. Alongside a J-beta primer mix, a sample-barcoded 5' primer served in a second PCR lasting about 7 to 12 cycles. TCRdb re-called the 5' RACE reads through MiXCR, storing one row per CDR3 protein. Of roughly 800,000 distinct CDR3 sequences listed, less than 70% are singletons. The CDR3 sequence is 14 residues long. With 3 bases clipped from V and 2 bases from J, the junction kept 4 bases outside the gene matches. From germline, CDR1 is MNHNS and CDR2 SASEGT.

The sequenced sample consisted of blood. The J gene is TRBJ2-7, the V gene TRBV6-1, with 7 bases matching TRBD2. The TCR comes from an elderly man in good health. The CDR3 is CASSDLAETYEQYF. The CDR3 nucleotides are TGTGCCAGCAGTGACCTAGCGGAGACCTACGAGCAGTACTTC.